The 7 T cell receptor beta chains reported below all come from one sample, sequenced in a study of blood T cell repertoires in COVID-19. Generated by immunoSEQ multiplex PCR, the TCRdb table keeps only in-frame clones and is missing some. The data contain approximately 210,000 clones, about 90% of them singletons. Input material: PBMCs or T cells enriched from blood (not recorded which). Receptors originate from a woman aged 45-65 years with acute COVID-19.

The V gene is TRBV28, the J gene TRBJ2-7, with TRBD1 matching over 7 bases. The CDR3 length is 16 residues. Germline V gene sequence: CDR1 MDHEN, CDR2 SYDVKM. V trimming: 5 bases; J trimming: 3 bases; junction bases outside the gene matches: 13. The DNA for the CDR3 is TGTGCCAGCAGTCAGGGGGTTACGGCCTTTGGCTACGAGCAGTACTTC. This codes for CASSQGVTAFGYEQYF.

CDR3 residues: CASSRQGVNTEAFF. The CDR3 DNA sequence: TGTGCCAGCAGCCGCCAGGGGGTGAACACTGAAGCTTTCTTT. The rearrangement uses TRBV3-1 (or the pseudogene TRBV3-2) and TRBJ1-1, with TRBD1 matching 7 bases. This CDR3 comprises 14 residues. Germline CDR1 LGHDT, CDR2 YNNKEL (reference sequence). V gave up 4 bases and J gave up 0 bases; unmatched junction bases: 2.

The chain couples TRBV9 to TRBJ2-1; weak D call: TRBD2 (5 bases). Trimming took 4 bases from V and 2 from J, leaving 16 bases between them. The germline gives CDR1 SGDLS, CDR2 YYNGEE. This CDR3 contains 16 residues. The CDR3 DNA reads TGTGCCAGCAGCCCCGAGTCTGGGAGCGCCTACAATGAGCAGTTCTTC. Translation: CASSPESGSAYNEQFF.

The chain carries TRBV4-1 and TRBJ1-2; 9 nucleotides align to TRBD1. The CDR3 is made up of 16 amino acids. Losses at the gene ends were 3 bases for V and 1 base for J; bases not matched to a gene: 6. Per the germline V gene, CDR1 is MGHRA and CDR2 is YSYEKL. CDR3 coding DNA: TGCGCCAGCAGCCATCCGCCGGGACAGGGTAACTATGGCTACACCTTC. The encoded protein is CASSHPPGQGNYGYTF.

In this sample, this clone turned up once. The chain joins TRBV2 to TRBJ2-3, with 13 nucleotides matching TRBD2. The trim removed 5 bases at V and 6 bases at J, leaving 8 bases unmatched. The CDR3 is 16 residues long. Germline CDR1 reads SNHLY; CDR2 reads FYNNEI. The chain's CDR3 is CASSQGTSGNSDTQYF. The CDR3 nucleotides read TGTGCCAGCAGTCAAGGGACTAGCGGGAATTCGGATACGCAGTATTTT.

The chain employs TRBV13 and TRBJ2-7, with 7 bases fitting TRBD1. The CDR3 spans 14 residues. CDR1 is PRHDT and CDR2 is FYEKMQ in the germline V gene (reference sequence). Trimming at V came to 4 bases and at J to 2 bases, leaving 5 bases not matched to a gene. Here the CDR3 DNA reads TGTGCCAGCAGCTACCGGGACAGTACCTACGAGCAGTACTTC. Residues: CASSYRDSTYEQYF.

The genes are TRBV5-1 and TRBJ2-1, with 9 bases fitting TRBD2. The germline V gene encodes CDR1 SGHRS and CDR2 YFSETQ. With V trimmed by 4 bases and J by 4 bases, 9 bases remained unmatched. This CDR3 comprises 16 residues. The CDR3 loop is CASSPSPAGGYNEQFF. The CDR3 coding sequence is TGCGCCAGCAGCCCATCACCAGCGGGAGGATACAATGAGCAGTTCTTC.